The 21 T cell receptor beta chains reported below all come from one sample, sequenced in a study of blood T cells in healthy people across ages. A sample-barcoded 5' primer and a J-beta primer mix were used in a second PCR of about 6 to 12 cycles. One entry per CDR3 protein results from TCRdb running MiXCR on the 5' RACE reads. The data contain about 1,600,000 distinct CDR3 sequences, roughly 45% of them singletons. What was sequenced was blood. The receptors stem from a woman between 18 and 29 years old in good health.

This clonotype has only a few counts. V gene TRBV27 combines with J gene TRBJ2-1, with 13 positions matching TRBD2. In germline, CDR1 is MNHEY, CDR2 SMNVEV (reference sequence). The CDR3 has 17 amino acids. The V and J ends lost 5 bases and 7 bases, in that order; junction bases with no gene match: 11. The CDR3 bases are TGTGCCAGCAGTCTCCGGACTAGCGGGAGTGTACGGAATGAGCAGTTCTTC. Its translation: CASSLRTSGSVRNEQFF.

In nucleotides, the CDR3 is TGTGCCAGCAGGCCCTCCGGACAGTTCTATGGCTACACCTTC. It specifies CASRPSGQFYGYTF. The J gene is TRBJ1-2, the V gene TRBV6-5, with a tentative D call TRBD1 (6 bases). Germline CDR1 MNHEY, CDR2 SVGAGI. The ends were cut back, 6 bases at V and 4 bases at J, with 15 bases in the middle. The CDR3 is made up of 14 amino acids.

This clonotype has just a few counts. This sequence joins TRBV6-5 and TRBJ2-6; D ambiguous. This CDR3 has 15 residues. V shed 6 bases and J shed 0 bases, with 9 bases lying between them. CDR1 is MNHEY, CDR2 SVGAGI, per germline. The chain's CDR3 is CASRGKSSGANVLTF. In nucleotides, the CDR3 is TGTGCCAGCAGGGGGAAGAGCTCTGGGGCCAACGTCCTGACTTTC.

This chain joins TRBV6-1 and TRBJ2-5; D is unresolved. V lost 8 bases to trimming and J lost 7 bases, with 11 bases between them. The CDR3 sequence is 11 residues long. Germline V gene data show CDR1 as MNHNS and CDR2 as SASEGT. CDR3 sequence reads: CASPLRGTQYF. The CDR3 DNA is TGTGCCAGCCCCCTTCGAGGGACCCAGTACTTC.

This clonotype was seen a few times. The chain carries TRBV29-1 and TRBJ1-1, with D unresolved. The CDR3 sequence is 8 residues long. Germline lookup yields CDR1 SQVTM and CDR2 ANQGSEA. Trimming took off 4 bases at V and 11 bases at J, with 5 bases between the two ends. The chain's CDR3 is CSVVAAFF. In nucleotides, the CDR3 is TGCAGCGTTGTGGCGGCTTTCTTT. The full variable domain, in which reference TRBV29-1 and TRBJ1-1 provide the parts outside the CDR3, is SAVISQKPSRDICQRGTSLTIQCQVDSQVTMMFWYRQQPGQSLTLIATANQGSEATYESGFVIDKFPISRPNLTFSTLTVSNMSPEDSSIYLCSVVAAFFGQGTRLTVV.

The V call is TRBV7-9, the J call TRBJ1-2, with a weak D call TRBD1 (5 bases). The germline CDR1 and CDR2 sequences are SEHNR and FQNEAQ (reference sequence). The CDR3 runs to 13 residues. The V and J ends lost 7 bases and 6 bases respectively, with 15 bases between them. CDR3 loop: CASTPTGSNGYTF. As DNA, the CDR3 is TGTGCCAGCACTCCTACAGGATCTAATGGCTACACCTTC. The variable domain in full, completed from reference TRBV7-9 and TRBJ1-2, reads DTGVSQNPRHKITKRGQNVTFRCDPISEHNRLYWYRQTLGQGPEFLTYFQNEAQLEKSRLLSDRFSAERPKGSFSTLEIQRTEQGDSAMYLCASTPTGSNGYTFGSGTRLTVV.

This rearrangement joins TRBV18 to TRBJ2-1, with 15 bases lining up with TRBD2. This CDR3 comprises 15 residues. V lost 3 bases and J lost 10; bases outside the gene matches: 4. The V gene's germline CDR1 is KGHSH and CDR2 LQKENI. CDR3 loop: CASSPGLAGGPEQFF. CDR3 bases: TGTGCCAGCTCACCGGGACTAGCGGGGGGACCGGAGCAGTTCTTC.

This clonotype came up a few times. The chain combines TRBV20-1 with TRBJ2-3; 8 bases align to TRBD2. Unmatched junction bases numbered 6, after V lost 8 bases and J lost 2 bases. Germline CDR1 reads DFQATT; CDR2 reads SNEGSKA (reference sequence). The CDR3 runs 13 residues. The CDR3 here is CSPRGGLTDTQYF. Here the CDR3 DNA reads TGCAGTCCTCGGGGGGGCCTCACAGATACGCAGTATTTT.

This clonotype showed up just a few times. The chain uses TRBV20-1 and TRBJ1-5; 7 bases map to TRBD1. In germline, CDR1 is DFQATT, CDR2 SNEGSKA (reference sequence). Trimming removed 5 bases from V and 5 bases from J; junction bases left unmatched: 9. The CDR3 spans 14 residues. The CDR3: CSALDREGDQPQHF. The CDR3 region has the DNA TGCAGTGCTCTAGACAGGGAAGGGGATCAGCCCCAGCATTTT.

The chain carries TRBV2 and TRBJ2-7, with 7 positions matching TRBD1. With V trimmed by 5 bases and J by 0 bases, 4 bases remained unmatched. The CDR3 is made up of 14 amino acids. Germline V gives CDR1 SNHLY, CDR2 FYNNEI. CDR3 residues: CASSWDRNSYEQYF. Written as DNA, the CDR3 is TGTGCCAGCAGTTGGGACAGAAACTCCTACGAGCAGTACTTC. The full variable domain, in which reference TRBV2 and TRBJ2-7 provide the parts outside the CDR3, is EPEVTQTPSHQVTQMGQEVILRCVPISNHLYFYWYRQILGQKVEFLVSFYNNEISEKSEIFDDQFSVERPDGSNFTLKIRSTKLEDSAMYFCASSWDRNSYEQYFGPGTRLTVT.

The chain has TRBV20-1 and TRBJ2-1, with D perhaps TRBD1 or TRBD2 (5 bases each). The CDR3 loop spans 12 amino acids. Germline CDR1 is DFQATT and CDR2 is SNEGSKA (reference sequence). The V end was cut by 5 bases, the J end by 8 bases, with 13 bases between. The CDR3 DNA reads as TGCAGTGCTGGGGTCGGGGCCTATGAGCAGTTCTTC. It is translated as CSAGVGAYEQFF.

The chain recombines TRBV10-1 with TRBJ1-2, with 9 bases identical to TRBD1. Germline lookup yields CDR1 WNHNN and CDR2 SYGVQD (reference sequence). V was pared by 0 bases and J by 5 bases, with 1 base of the junction left unmatched. This CDR3 is 14 amino acids long. The CDR3 DNA follows: TGCGCCAGCAGTGAGTCCGGGACAGGGTATGGCTACACCTTC. Amino acids: CASSESGTGYGYTF.

The J gene is TRBJ2-4, the V gene TRBV2; D perhaps matches TRBD1 (7 bases). The end of the DNA fits TRBJ2-7 better, so the J call may be wrong. The germline V gene encodes CDR1 SNHLY and CDR2 FYNNEI. The CDR3 extends over 12 amino acids. CDR3: CASCQGGYEQYF. In DNA form, the CDR3 reads TGTGCCAGCTGCCAGGGGGGATACGAGCAGTACTTC.

This clonotype was seen repeatedly, ten times or more. The chain links TRBV6-5 to TRBJ2-7; TRBD1 matches at 10 bases. This CDR3 has 14 residues. In germline, CDR1 is MNHEY, CDR2 SVGAGI. V trimming: 6 bases; J trimming: 4 bases; junction bases outside the gene matches: 6. This CDR3 reads CASSYGQGGYEQYF. In DNA, the CDR3 is TGTGCCAGCAGCTACGGACAGGGGGGGTACGAGCAGTACTTC.

J is TRBJ1-2 and V is TRBV6-5; D unresolved. This CDR3 has 13 residues. V shed 2 bases and J shed 4 bases, with 8 bases lying between them. Per germline, CDR1 MNHEY and CDR2 SVGAGI. CDR3 nucleotide sequence: TGTGCCAGCAGTTACATGAGTTTCTATGGCTACACCTTC. Protein: CASSYMSFYGYTF.

With respect to this clonotype: Mismatch with germline at one junction end may stem from a read error. The chain is built from TRBV12-3 or TRBV12-4 and TRBJ2-1, with a weak D call TRBD2 (5 bases). This CDR3 contains 16 residues. The CDR3 reads CASSRSGILVYDEQFF. CDR3 DNA sequence: TGTGCCAGCAGTCGATCCGGGATCTTAGTCTACGATGAGCAGTTCTTC.

This clonotype was seen a few times. V and J are TRBV7-9 and TRBJ1-2, with D perhaps TRBD1 (5 bases). This CDR3 contains 13 residues. V shed 7 bases and J shed 8 bases, with 17 bases lying between them. Germline CDR1 SEHNR, CDR2 FQNEAQ (reference sequence). The CDR3 protein is CASNTYSRDGYTF. The CDR3 nucleotides read TGTGCCAGCAACACATATTCCAGGGACGGCTACACCTTC.

This clonotype was recorded many times. The chain joins TRBV5-1 to TRBJ2-1; D is unclear. Germline CDR1 is SGHRS and CDR2 is YFSETQ. The CDR3 spans 16 residues. V shed 0 bases and J shed 7 bases, with 17 bases lying between them. The CDR3 sequence is CASSLVGGSLKNEQFF. CDR3 bases: TGCGCCAGCAGCTTGGTTGGCGGTTCCTTGAAAAATGAGCAGTTCTTC.

V and J are TRBV20-1 and TRBJ1-1; TRBD1 aligns across 8 bases. The V gene's germline CDR1 is DFQATT and CDR2 SNEGSKA (reference sequence). The CDR3 has 15 amino acids. The trim removed 5 bases at V and 0 bases at J, leaving 8 bases unmatched. CDR3 coding DNA: TGCAGTGCTGTGACCCGGGACAGGATGAACACTGAAGCTTTCTTT. It encodes CSAVTRDRMNTEAFF.

This clonotype was recorded once. This chain links TRBV3-1 with TRBJ2-7; no reliable D call. CDR3 size: 13 residues. The germline gives CDR1 LGHDT, CDR2 YNNKEL (reference sequence). The ends were cut back, 1 base at V and 10 bases at J, with 14 bases in the middle. The CDR3 is CASSQVVQRAQYF. The CDR3 DNA is TGTGCCAGCAGCCAAGTAGTGCAGAGAGCCCAGTACTTC.

V gene TRBV12-3 or TRBV12-4 combines with J gene TRBJ1-2; D is unresolved. The V gene lost 6 bases and the J gene lost 6 bases, with 17 bases spanning the gap. The CDR3 sequence is 14 residues long. The CDR3 sequence: CASSSEAGDDGYTF. The CDR3 bases are TGTGCCAGCAGCTCCGAGGCAGGCGACGATGGCTACACCTTC.